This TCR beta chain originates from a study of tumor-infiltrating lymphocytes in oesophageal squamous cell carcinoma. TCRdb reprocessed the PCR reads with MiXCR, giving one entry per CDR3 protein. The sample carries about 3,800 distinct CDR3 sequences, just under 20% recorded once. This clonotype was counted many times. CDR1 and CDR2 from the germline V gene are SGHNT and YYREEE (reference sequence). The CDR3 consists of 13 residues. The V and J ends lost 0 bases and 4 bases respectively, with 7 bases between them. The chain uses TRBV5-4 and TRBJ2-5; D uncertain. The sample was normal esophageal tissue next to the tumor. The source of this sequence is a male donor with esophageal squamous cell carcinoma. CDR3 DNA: TGTGCCAGCAGCTTGGGACACACAGAGACCCAGTACTTC. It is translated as CASSLGHTETQYF.